What follows are 17 T cell receptor beta chains derived from one specimen sequenced in a study of blood T cells in healthy people across ages. PCR was performed a second time for about 7 to 11 cycles using a sample-barcoded 5' primer and a J-beta primer mix. One entry per CDR3 protein results from TCRdb running MiXCR on the 5' RACE reads. Here the sample spans 720,000 or so distinct CDR3 sequences, around two fifths being singletons. Sequenced sample: blood. These receptors were collected from an elderly man in good health.

This chain connects TRBV20-1 to TRBJ2-1; D is unresolved. The CDR3 is made up of 13 amino acids. Germline CDR1 is DFQATT and CDR2 is SNEGSKA (reference sequence). The V end lost 0 bases, the J end lost 9 bases, and 12 bases lay between the germline ends. CDR3 coding DNA: TGCAGTGCTAGAGATGGCCTACGTGGTGAGCAGTTCTTC. Translated, it gives CSARDGLRGEQFF.

The CDR3 protein is CASSYSATGAEQYF. The CDR3 nucleotides read TGTGCCAGCAGTTACTCGGCTACAGGGGCCGAGCAGTACTTC. The gene calls are TRBV6-5 and TRBJ2-5; 7 bases are a match to TRBD1. The assigned J gene may be wrong: the sequence end matches TRBJ2-7 better. The CDR3 has 14 amino acids. Per germline, CDR1 MNHEY and CDR2 SVGAGI.

The chain links TRBV25-1 to TRBJ2-5, with a possible D match to TRBD1 (7 bases). Germline assignment: CDR1 MGHDK and CDR2 SYGVNS. V lost 5 bases and J lost 11, with 21 bases in between. CDR3 length: 14 residues. CDR3 amino acids: CASSNGGGSWEQYF. CDR3 in DNA: TGTGCCAGCAGTAATGGAGGGGGCAGCTGGGAGCAGTACTTC.

The chain recombines TRBV10-3 with TRBJ1-5; TRBD1 is a possible D gene (6 bases). Trimming took off 0 bases at V and 2 bases at J, with 11 bases between the two ends. In germline, CDR1 is ENHRY, CDR2 SYGVKD. The CDR3 is made up of 16 amino acids. This CDR3 is CAISESGGGGNQPQHF. The CDR3 DNA sequence: TGTGCCATCAGTGAGTCCGGGGGCGGTGGCAATCAGCCCCAGCATTTT.

This clonotype was counted a few times. The J gene is TRBJ2-1, the V gene TRBV5-1, with D unclear. Germline CDR1 SGHRS, CDR2 YFSETQ. There are 12 residues in the CDR3. Between the trimmed V and J ends, which lost 4 bases and 9 bases, there was a span of 11 bases. CDR3 protein: CASSPTIGEQFF. CDR3 bases: TGCGCCAGCAGCCCTACAATTGGTGAGCAGTTCTTC.

This clonotype was seen a few times. The V gene is TRBV12-3 or TRBV12-4, the J gene TRBJ2-1; 11 bases line up with TRBD2. There are 15 residues in the CDR3. The junction had 7 bases not matched to a gene; V was cut back by 5 bases and J by 7 bases. Here the CDR3 reads CASSQGTSGINEQFF. The CDR3 coding sequence is TGTGCCAGCAGTCAAGGGACTAGCGGCATTAATGAGCAGTTCTTC.

The rearrangement uses TRBV7-2 and TRBJ2-7; D remains ambiguous. Germline CDR1 reads SGHTA; CDR2 reads FQGNSA. Trimming cost V 6 bases and J 5 bases, with 8 bases left between them. The CDR3 contains 11 residues. The CDR3 region has the DNA TGTGCCAGCAGAAGGTCCAACGAGCAGTACTTC. It codes for CASRRSNEQYF.

In its sample, this clonotype was seen a few times. This chain joins TRBV24-1 and TRBJ2-2; TRBD2 matches 8 bases. With V trimmed by 7 bases and J by 3 bases, 15 bases remained unmatched. The CDR3 loop spans 18 amino acids. The germline gives CDR1 KGHDR, CDR2 SFDVKD. The DNA of the CDR3 is TGTGCCACCAGCGGCCTGGGGGGAGCGGGAGCTTACACCGGGGAGCTGTTTTTT. Protein product: CATSGLGGAGAYTGELFF.

This clonotype occurred a few times. This chain joins TRBV7-9 and TRBJ2-1, with a tentative D call TRBD2 (6 bases). This CDR3 contains 12 residues. The V end was cut by 5 bases, the J end by 10 bases, with 12 bases between. Per the germline V gene, CDR1 is SEHNR and CDR2 is FQNEAQ (reference sequence). The CDR3 nucleotides read TGTGCCAGCAGCGACGGGGGACGCGAGCAGTTCTTC. This gives the protein CASSDGGREQFF.

This sequence joins TRBV5-1 and TRBJ2-1; D is possibly TRBD1 (5 bases). The length of the CDR3 is 14 residues. Looked up from germline, CDR1 is SGHRS and CDR2 is YFSETQ. V lost 2 bases and J 10 bases, leaving 16 bases between the germline ends. CDR3 sequence reads: CASSLQDTRAEQFF. The CDR3 nucleotides are TGCGCCAGCAGCTTACAGGATACTCGTGCCGAGCAGTTCTTC. The complete variable domain, with remaining parts taken from reference TRBV5-1 and TRBJ2-1, reads KAGVTQTPRYLIKTRGQQVTLSCSPISGHRSVSWYQQTPGQGLQFLFEYFSETQRNKGNFPGRFSGRQFSNSRSEMNVSTLELGDSALYLCASSLQDTRAEQFFGPGTRLTVL.

The J gene is TRBJ1-2, the V gene TRBV20-1, with TRBD1 matching over 9 bases. The CDR3 spans 15 residues. V gave up 6 bases and J gave up 4 bases; unmatched junction bases: 12. Looked up from germline, CDR1 is DFQATT and CDR2 is SNEGSKA (reference sequence). The CDR3 bases are TGCAGTGCCTCTAAACCCGTGACAGGGGGCTATGGCTACACCTTC. Its protein is CSASKPVTGGYGYTF.

In its sample, this clonotype was seen many times. The chain joins TRBV10-3 to TRBJ2-1, with 7 bases aligning to TRBD1. This CDR3 is 13 amino acids long. CDR1 and CDR2 (germline): ENHRY, SYGVKD. Trimming removed 6 bases from V and 11 bases from J; junction bases left unmatched: 10. CDR3 nucleotides: TGTGCCATCAGAGGGACAGAGGGGTTGAAGCAGTTCTTC. This sequence encodes CAIRGTEGLKQFF.

This clonotype was counted between two and nine times. CDR3 residues: CASSLADRVLAVPPEDTQYF. CDR3 sequence (DNA): TGTGCCAGCAGTTTAGCGGACAGGGTACTAGCGGTACCCCCGGAAGATACGCAGTATTTT. This chain joins TRBV27 and TRBJ2-3, with D possibly being TRBD1 or TRBD2 (8 bases each). This CDR3 is built from 20 residues. Germline V lookup: CDR1 MNHEY, CDR2 SMNVEV (reference sequence). Trimming stripped 2 bases from V and 5 bases from J, with 29 bases between.

The V gene is TRBV5-1, the J gene TRBJ2-7, with 7 bases aligning to TRBD2. This CDR3 spans 16 amino acids. CDR1 and CDR2 from the germline V gene are SGHRS and YFSETQ. V lost 0 bases and J lost 0; bases outside the gene matches: 6. The CDR3 nucleotides read TGCGCCAGCAGCTTGGACGGGGGGATTGGCTCCTACGAGCAGTACTTC. Translation gives CASSLDGGIGSYEQYF.

This clonotype was observed at least ten times. V usage is TRBV4-2 and J usage is TRBJ1-4; unclear D gene. The V gene's germline CDR1 is LGHNA and CDR2 YNFKEQ. The germline V and J ends were trimmed by 4 bases and 0 bases, with 12 bases remaining between them. There are 16 residues in the CDR3. CDR3 protein: CASSLDQAATNEKLFF. The CDR3 nucleotides read TGTGCCAGCAGCCTCGACCAGGCGGCAACTAATGAAAAACTGTTTTTT.

This chain uses TRBV6-6 with TRBJ1-4, with 11 bases matching TRBD1. Germline V lookup: CDR1 MNHNY, CDR2 SVGAGI (reference sequence). V lost 4 bases and J lost 8; bases outside the gene matches: 6. CDR3 size: 15 residues. Here the CDR3 reads CASSLGTGGGEKLFF. In DNA form, the CDR3 reads TGTGCCAGCAGTTTGGGGACAGGGGGTGGAGAAAAACTGTTTTTT.

The rearrangement links TRBV11-2 to TRBJ2-1; 7 nucleotides align to TRBD1. Germline lookup yields CDR1 SGHAT and CDR2 FQNNGV. The CDR3 is made up of 16 amino acids. V dropped 4 bases and J dropped 2; count of bases not matched to a gene: 8. The CDR3 DNA sequence: TGTGCCAGCAGCTCGGCGGACAGGCCCACCTACAATGAGCAGTTCTTC. Translating it yields CASSSADRPTYNEQFF. The full variable domain, with the rest looked up from reference TRBV11-2 and TRBJ2-1, is EAGVAQSPRYKIIEKRQSVAFWCNPISGHATLYWYQQILGQGPKLLIQFQNNGVVDDSQLPKDRFSAERLKGVDSTLKIQPAKLEDSAVYLCASSSADRPTYNEQFFGPGTRLTVL.